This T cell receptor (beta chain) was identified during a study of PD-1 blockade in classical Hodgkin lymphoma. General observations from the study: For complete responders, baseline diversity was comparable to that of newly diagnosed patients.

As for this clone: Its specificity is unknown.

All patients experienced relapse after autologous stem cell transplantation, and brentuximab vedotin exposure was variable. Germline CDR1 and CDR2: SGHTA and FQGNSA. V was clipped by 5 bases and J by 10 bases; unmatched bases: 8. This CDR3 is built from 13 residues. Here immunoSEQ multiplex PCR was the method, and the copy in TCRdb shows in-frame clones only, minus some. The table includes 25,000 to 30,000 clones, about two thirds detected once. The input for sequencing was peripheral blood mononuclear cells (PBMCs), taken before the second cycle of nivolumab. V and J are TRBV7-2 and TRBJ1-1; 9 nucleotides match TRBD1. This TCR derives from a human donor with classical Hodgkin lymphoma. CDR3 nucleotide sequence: TGTGCCAGCAGCCCATCACAGGGGGCGGCAGCTTTCTTT. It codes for CASSPSQGAAAFF.